This T cell receptor beta chain was identified during a study of cytomegalovirus exposure and HLA in healthy donors. Study-level results: Reports described diagnosis of cytomegalovirus status by the classifier as highly specific and sensitive. In vitro, a few CMV-associated chains proved specific for CMV antigens.

The sample holds one count of this clone. Its antigen is still unknown. The CDR3 has 16 amino acids. V lost 1 base and J lost 3, with 14 bases in between. Germline lookup yields CDR1 LNHNV and CDR2 YYDKDF (reference sequence). This PCR relied on a set of 60 Vbeta primers and 13 Jbeta primers. The repertoire was sequenced with immunoSEQ multiplex PCR; TCRdb's copy has only in-frame clones and lacks some. The sample consists of roughly 73,000 clones, about four fifths of them appearing once. Participants comprised healthy donors of bone marrow. Sequenced material: PBMCs. The clonotype comes from a middle-aged man in good health and CMV-seronegative. The chain carries TRBV15 and TRBJ2-3, with a weak D call TRBD1 (6 bases). The DNA for the CDR3 is TGTGCCACCAGCAGAGTCTCAGGAACAGGGACAGATACGCAGTATTTT. Encoded protein: CATSRVSGTGTDTQYF.